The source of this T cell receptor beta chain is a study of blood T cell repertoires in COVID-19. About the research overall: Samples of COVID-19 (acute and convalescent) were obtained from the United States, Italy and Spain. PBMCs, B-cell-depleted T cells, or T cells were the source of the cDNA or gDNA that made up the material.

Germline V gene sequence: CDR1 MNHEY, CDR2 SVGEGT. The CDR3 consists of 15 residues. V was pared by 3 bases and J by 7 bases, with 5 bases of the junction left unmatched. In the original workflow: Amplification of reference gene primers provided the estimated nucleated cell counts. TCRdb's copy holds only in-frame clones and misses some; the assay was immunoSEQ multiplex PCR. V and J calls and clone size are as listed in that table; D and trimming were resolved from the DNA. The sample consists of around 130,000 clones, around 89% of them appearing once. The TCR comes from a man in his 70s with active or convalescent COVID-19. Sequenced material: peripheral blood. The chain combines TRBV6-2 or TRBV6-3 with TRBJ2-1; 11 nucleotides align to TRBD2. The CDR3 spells CASSYGLAGGNEQFF. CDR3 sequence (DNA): TGTGCCAGCAGTTATGGCCTAGCGGGAGGTAATGAGCAGTTCTTC.